The 5 T cell receptor beta chains below were found in one sample sequenced in a study of identical twins. Each CDR3 protein is one row after TCRdb ran MiXCR on the 5' RACE reads. The sample carries some 460,000 distinct CDR3 sequences, 12% to 15% recorded once. This sample was shared with a second study, whose subject was yellow fever vaccine responses in identical twins.

The sample taken for sequencing was CD4+ T cells sorted from blood. The origin of the receptors is a woman younger than 35 in good health.

This clonotype was detected ten times or more. Germline is not matched at one junction end, which may reflect a read error. V is TRBV10-3 and J is TRBJ2-7; D call uncertain. CDR3 length: 11 amino acids. Germline values: CDR1 ENHRY, CDR2 SYGVKD. CDR3 in amino acids: CATQHSSEQYF. In nucleotides, the CDR3 is TGTGCCACCCAGCACTCCTCCGAGCAGTACTTC.

This chain joins TRBV10-2 and TRBJ2-1; 9 nucleotides align to TRBD1. Germline CDR1 and CDR2: WSHSY and SAAADI. This CDR3 has 15 residues. V trimming: 3 bases; J trimming: 8 bases; junction bases outside the gene matches: 8. Here the CDR3 reads CASSDWTGEIDEQFF. Here the CDR3 DNA reads TGCGCCAGCAGTGATTGGACAGGGGAGATTGATGAGCAGTTCTTC.

The table lists this clonotype with a few counts. The CDR3 DNA reads TGTGCCAGCAGCCCCGACTCGGGGACCCAGTACTTC. This sequence encodes CASSPDSGTQYF. The V gene is TRBV7-9, the J gene TRBJ2-5; D gene ambiguous. V shed 5 bases and J shed 7 bases, with 11 bases lying between them. CDR1 and CDR2 from the germline V gene are SEHNR and FQNEAQ (reference sequence). The CDR3 runs to 12 residues.

The V and J genes are TRBV7-8 and TRBJ2-1; D is unresolved. V lost 1 base to trimming and J lost 3 bases, with 19 bases between them. Germline V CDR1 and CDR2: SGHVS, FQNEAQ. The CDR3 covers 18 residues. CDR3 sequence: CASSLVSQVVEYYNEQFF. CDR3 nucleotide sequence: TGTGCCAGCAGCTTAGTCTCCCAGGTAGTAGAATACTACAATGAGCAGTTCTTC.

This clonotype was counted between two and nine times. The chain is built from TRBV12-3 or TRBV12-4 and TRBJ2-5, with a tentative D call TRBD1 (5 bases). CDR3 length equals 13 residues. Trimming pared 1 base from V and 13 bases from J, leaving 16 bases between. The CDR3 protein is CASSLGVGPAGYF. DNA for the CDR3: TGTGCCAGCAGTTTAGGGGTGGGGCCCGCAGGGTACTTC.